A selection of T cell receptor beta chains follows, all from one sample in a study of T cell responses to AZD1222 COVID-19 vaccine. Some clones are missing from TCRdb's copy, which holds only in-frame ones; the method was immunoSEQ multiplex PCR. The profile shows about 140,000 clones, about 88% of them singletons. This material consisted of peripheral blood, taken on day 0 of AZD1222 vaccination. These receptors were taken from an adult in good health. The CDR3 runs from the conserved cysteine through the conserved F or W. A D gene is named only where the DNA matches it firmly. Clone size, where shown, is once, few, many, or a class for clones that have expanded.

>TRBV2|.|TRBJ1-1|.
CASSDNWGTEAFF
TGTGCCAGCAGTGATAATTGGGGGACTGAAGCTTTCTTT
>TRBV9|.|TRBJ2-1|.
CASSVGLANYNEQFF
TGTGCCAGCAGCGTGGGCCTAGCCAATTACAATGAGCAGTTCTTC
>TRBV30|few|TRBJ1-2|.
CAWSSLGRRAGYGYTF
TGTGCCTGGAGTAGCCTTGGTCGCCGGGCTGGATATGGCTACACCTTC
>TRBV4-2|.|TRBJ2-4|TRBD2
CASSQGWRSSGWNQYF
TGTGCCAGCAGCCAAGGCTGGAGGAGTAGCGGGTGGAATCAGTACTTC
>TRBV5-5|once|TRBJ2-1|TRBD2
CASSGTSILDEQFF
TGTGCCAGCAGTGGGACTAGTATTTTGGATGAGCAGTTCTTC
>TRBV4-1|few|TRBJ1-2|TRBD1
CASSQDNGKGARGYTF
TGCGCCAGCAGCCAAGATAATGGGAAGGGGGCACGAGGCTACACCTTC
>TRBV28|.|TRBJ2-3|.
CASRDPTDTQYF
TGTGCCAGCCGGGATCCTACAGATACGCAGTATTTT
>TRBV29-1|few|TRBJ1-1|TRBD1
CSVQDRETEAFF
TGCAGCGTCCAAGACAGGGAGACTGAAGCTTTCTTT
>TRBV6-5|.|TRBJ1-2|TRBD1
CASRLGGIGGYTF
TGTGCCAGCCGGTTAGGGGGCATCGGAGGCTACACCTTC
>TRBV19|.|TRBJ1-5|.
CASSVQPQHF
TGTGCCAGTAGTGTCCAGCCCCAGCATTTT
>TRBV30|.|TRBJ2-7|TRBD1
CAWSRQGSEQYF
TGTGCCTGGAGTCGACAGGGGAGCGAGCAGTACTTC